These 28 T cell receptor beta chains share one sample of origin, sequenced in a study of low-dose radiotherapy and immunotherapy resistance in tumors (dated by TCRdb to the early 2020s). First-strand cDNA was synthesized with Superscript III and a set of TRAV- and TRBV-specific primers, covering both TCRalpha and TCRbeta chains. A roughly 21-cycle PCR with Phusion amplified the TCRs, pairing a constant-region primer with the adapter that was attached to the V primers. TCRdb itself trimmed the public reads at Q25 with fastp, ran MiXCR and retained productive beta chains. Rows with one shared CDR3 protein collapse into an entry with the most common genes and DNA. This sample has fewer than 6,500 distinct CDR3 sequences in its table, and approximately 78% of those were observed once. The ten largest make up 5.5% to 7% of the sample. The receptors were sampled from a human donor with advanced metastatic prostate, ovarian, gallbladder or colorectal cancer (not recorded which). This table probably holds off-target reads from a library built for another chain.

The table lists this clonotype with a few counts. The gene calls are TRBV6-1 and TRBJ2-2, with unresolved D. Deletions cut 7 bases from V and 1 base from J, with 7 bases between. CDR3 length: 13 amino acids. Looked up from germline, CDR1 is MNHNS and CDR2 is SASEGT. CDR3 region: CASTPENTGELFF. The CDR3 DNA reads as TGTGCCAGCACCCCAGAGAACACCGGGGAGCTGTTTTTT.

J is TRBJ2-2 and V is TRBV19; 12 nucleotides line up with TRBD1. V shed 8 bases and J 6 bases; nucleotides not matched to a gene: 10. The CDR3 is 16 residues long. Germline CDR1 reads LNHDA; CDR2 reads SQIVND (reference sequence). The CDR3 region is CASRRGGQGAAGELFF. The CDR3 DNA follows: TGTGCCAGTCGTCGTGGGGGACAGGGGGCGGCCGGGGAGCTGTTTTTT.

This clonotype came up once. The chain is built from TRBV6-5 and TRBJ1-3; D ambiguous. Looked up from germline, CDR1 is MNHEY and CDR2 is SVGAGI. Trimming removed 2 bases from V and 2 bases from J, with 10 bases in between. The CDR3 extends over 15 amino acids. The CDR3 is CASSYRGNPGNTIYF. As DNA, the CDR3 is TGTGCCAGCAGTTACAGAGGGAACCCTGGAAACACCATATATTTT.

The chain recombines TRBV2 with TRBJ2-7, with 7 bases lining up with TRBD1. This CDR3 region has 14 residues. V lost 4 bases and J lost 2; bases outside the gene matches: 5. Germline V gene lookup returns CDR1 SNHLY and CDR2 FYNNEI. CDR3 in amino acids: CASSVYRGAYEQYF. DNA of the CDR3: TGTGCCAGCAGTGTCTACAGGGGCGCCTACGAGCAGTACTTC.

This CDR3 is CASSFSRNPYEQYF. DNA of the CDR3: TGTGCCAGCAGCTTCTCCAGGAATCCCTACGAGCAGTACTTC. The chain employs TRBV5-4 and TRBJ2-7; no reliable D call. The CDR3 runs 14 residues. The germline gives CDR1 SGHNT, CDR2 YYREEE (reference sequence). Trimming pared 2 bases from V and 2 bases from J, leaving 11 bases between. Supplemented by reference TRBV5-4 and TRBJ2-7, the full variable domain reads ETGVTQSPTHLIKTRGQQVTLRCSSQSGHNTVSWYQQALGQGPQFIFQYYREEENGRGNFPPRFSGLQFPNYSSELNVNALELDDSALYLCASSFSRNPYEQYFGPGTRLTVT.

The chain uses TRBV5-1 and TRBJ1-4; unclear D gene. V gave up 4 bases and J gave up 0 bases, with 10 bases separating them. CDR1 and CDR2 (germline): SGHRS, YFSETQ. This CDR3 has 15 amino acids. CDR3 DNA: TGCGCCAGCAGCCCCCCCGGGCCAACTAATGAAAAACTGTTTTTT. This translates into CASSPPGPTNEKLFF.

The sample holds a few counts of this clonotype. The V and J genes are TRBV28 and TRBJ2-5; the D gene is possibly TRBD1 (6 bases). Germline CDR1 MDHEN, CDR2 SYDVKM. The V end was cut by 5 bases, the J end by 5 bases, with 21 bases between. CDR3 length: 16 amino acids. The CDR3: CASSNRTYRVSETQYF. CDR3 DNA sequence: TGTGCCAGCAGTAACCGGACCTACAGGGTATCGGAGACCCAGTACTTC.

This clonotype has just one count. CDR3 region: CASGLYNSPLHF. The CDR3 region has the DNA TGTGCCAGCGGACTCTATAATTCACCCCTCCACTTT. The chain has TRBV14 and TRBJ1-6; D is unclear. Trimming shortened V by 8 bases and J by 3 bases, and 5 bases separated the two germline ends. Per germline, CDR1 SGHDN and CDR2 FVKESK. This CDR3 is 12 amino acids long.

The chain recombines TRBV28 with TRBJ2-1; possible D gene TRBD2, 7 bases. Trimming cost V 6 bases and J 3 bases, with 12 bases left between them. The CDR3 contains 14 residues. Per germline, CDR1 MDHEN and CDR2 SYDVKM. The CDR3 spells CASRGGGSYNEQFF. The CDR3 region has the DNA TGTGCCAGCAGGGGAGGGGGAAGCTACAATGAGCAGTTCTTC.

This clonotype was observed a single time. This rearrangement joins TRBV10-3 to TRBJ1-4; no clear D. V dropped 4 bases and J dropped 0 bases, with 6 bases sitting between them. In germline, CDR1 is ENHRY, CDR2 SYGVKD. The CDR3 consists of 14 residues. CDR3 loop: CAISGVATNEKLFF. CDR3 bases: TGTGCCATCAGTGGGGTGGCAACTAATGAAAAACTGTTTTTT.

There are a few counts of this clonotype. The V gene is TRBV12-5, the J gene TRBJ2-1; a possible D gene is TRBD2 (5 bases). Germline V gene sequence: CDR1 LGHNT, CDR2 FRNRAP. There are 14 residues in the CDR3. The V and J ends lost 4 bases and 0 bases respectively, with 7 bases between them. This chain's CDR3 is CASGSGSSYNEQFF. CDR3 coding DNA: TGTGCTAGTGGTTCTGGGAGCTCCTACAATGAGCAGTTCTTC.

This chain connects TRBV5-1 to TRBJ2-7; 10 bases fit TRBD2. CDR1 and CDR2 (germline): SGHRS, YFSETQ. CDR3 length: 15 residues. With 4 bases clipped from V and 4 bases from J, the junction kept 8 bases outside the gene matches. CDR3 loop: CASSRGLAADYEQYF. CDR3 sequence (DNA): TGCGCCAGCAGCCGCGGACTAGCGGCCGATTACGAGCAGTACTTC. The variable domain in full, completed from reference TRBV5-1 and TRBJ2-7, reads KAGVTQTPRYLIKTRGQQVTLSCSPISGHRSVSWYQQTPGQGLQFLFEYFSETQRNKGNFPGRFSGRQFSNSRSEMNVSTLELGDSALYLCASSRGLAADYEQYFGPGTRLTVT.

The gene calls are TRBV5-1 and TRBJ1-6, with D uncertain. The germline V gene has CDR1 SGHRS and CDR2 YFSETQ. The CDR3 is 14 residues long. Trimming shortened V by 0 bases and J by 9 bases, and 10 bases separated the two germline ends. The CDR3 DNA reads as TGCGCCAGCAGCTTGGCCAGGCCCGGTTCACCCCTCCACTTT. It translates to CASSLARPGSPLHF.

This clonotype was seen only a few times. The chain carries TRBV10-3 and TRBJ2-5; D may be TRBD2 (6 bases). Germline values: CDR1 ENHRY, CDR2 SYGVKD. Between the trimmed V and J ends, which lost 3 bases and 5 bases, there was a span of 10 bases. CDR3 length: 13 amino acids. CDR3 in amino acids: CAISDFGGETQYF. CDR3 DNA: TGTGCCATCAGTGATTTTGGAGGGGAGACCCAGTACTTC.

This clonotype appeared a single time. The chain couples TRBV12-3 or TRBV12-4 to TRBJ2-3; possible D gene TRBD1, 5 bases. The V gene lost 1 base and the J gene lost 2 bases, with 13 bases spanning the gap. The CDR3 sequence is 16 residues long. The CDR3 loop is CASSLGTSLNTDTQYF. CDR3 in DNA: TGTGCCAGCAGTTTAGGGACAAGCCTAAACACAGATACGCAGTATTTT.

Written as DNA, the CDR3 is TGTGCCAGCAGCTTAGGGGGGGTCTGGGGGGCAGGGGAGACCCAGTACTTC. This gives the protein CASSLGGVWGAGETQYF. The chain combines TRBV7-2 with TRBJ2-5; D might be TRBD1 or TRBD2, each matching 6 bases. V shed 1 base and J shed 5 bases, with 20 bases lying between them. Germline CDR1 and CDR2: SGHTA and FQGNSA. There are 17 residues in the CDR3.

J is TRBJ2-2 and V is TRBV20-1; D is ambiguous. The V end was cut by 0 bases, the J end by 2 bases, with 7 bases between. CDR3 length: 14 amino acids. The germline V gene encodes CDR1 DFQATT and CDR2 SNEGSKA (reference sequence). The CDR3 region is CSAREPLNTGELFF. The CDR3 region has the DNA TGCAGTGCTAGAGAACCTCTAAACACCGGGGAGCTGTTTTTT.

The chain is built from TRBV6-5 and TRBJ2-2; 10 bases line up with TRBD1. CDR3 length: 15 residues. Looked up from germline, CDR1 is MNHEY and CDR2 is SVGAGI. The junction had 5 bases not matched to a gene; V was cut back by 6 bases and J by 4 bases. CDR3: CASRTTGGSTGELFF. As DNA, the CDR3 is TGTGCCAGCAGGACGACAGGGGGCAGCACCGGGGAGCTGTTTTTT.

The count of this clonotype is one. The genes are TRBV7-2 and TRBJ2-3; D possibly corresponds to TRBD2 (6 bases). This CDR3 comprises 16 residues. Germline values: CDR1 SGHTA, CDR2 FQGNSA. The V and J ends lost 6 bases and 1 base respectively, with 17 bases between them. CDR3 bases: TGTGCCAGCAGTCGACGACTAGATAGACGCACAGATACGCAGTATTTT. As protein: CASSRRLDRRTDTQYF.

The V call is TRBV5-1, the J call TRBJ2-3; 10 bases align to TRBD2. V shed 6 bases, J shed 7 bases, and the junction held 8 bases outside the gene matches. The germline V gene has CDR1 SGHRS and CDR2 YFSETQ. The CDR3 runs to 14 residues. CDR3 region: CASTDSGGTNTQYF. DNA of the CDR3: TGCGCCAGCACAGATAGCGGGGGGACAAATACGCAGTATTTT.

The V call is TRBV13, the J call TRBJ1-5; no reliable D call. Germline V gene data show CDR1 as PRHDT and CDR2 as FYEKMQ (reference sequence). The length of the CDR3 is 14 residues. V lost 6 bases and J lost 3, with 12 bases in between. CDR3 nucleotide sequence: TGTGCCAGCAGTGAAAGGCAGCACAATCAGCCCCAGCATTTT. This gives the protein CASSERQHNQPQHF. The full variable domain, its missing parts supplied by reference TRBV13 and TRBJ1-5, is AAGVIQSPRHLIKEKRETATLKCYPIPRHDTVYWYQQGPGQDPQFLISFYEKMQSDKGSIPDRFSAQQFSDYHSELNMSSLELGDSALYFCASSERQHNQPQHFGDGTRLSIL.

The V gene is TRBV6-6, the J gene TRBJ1-2, with 10 bases aligning to TRBD1. CDR1 and CDR2 (germline): MNHNY, SVGAGI (reference sequence). This CDR3 has 14 amino acids. Trimming at V came to 2 bases and at J to 6 bases, leaving 3 bases not matched to a gene. CDR3 loop: CASSYTTGGHGYTF. CDR3 DNA: TGTGCCAGCAGTTACACGACAGGGGGCCATGGCTACACCTTC.

The gene calls are TRBV30 and TRBJ1-1; TRBD1 matches 10 bases. V shed 3 bases and J 5 bases; nucleotides not matched to a gene: 9. This CDR3 is 15 amino acids long. The germline V gene encodes CDR1 GTSNPN and CDR2 SVGIG (reference sequence). CDR3 nucleotides: TGTGCCTGGAGCCACAAGGGACAGGGGAGTACTGAAGCTTTCTTT. This encodes CAWSHKGQGSTEAFF.

This rearrangement joins TRBV12-3 or TRBV12-4 to TRBJ1-3; D call uncertain. The V end lost 5 bases, the J end lost 3 bases, and 5 bases lay between the germline ends. This CDR3 is 12 amino acids long. CDR3 amino acids: CASSPLGNTIYF. CDR3 nucleotides: TGTGCCAGCAGTCCCCTTGGAAACACCATATATTTT.

The chain couples TRBV7-9 to TRBJ2-3; 14 bases match TRBD2. Per the germline V gene, CDR1 is SEHNR and CDR2 is FQNEAQ (reference sequence). The CDR3 is 17 residues long. J was trimmed by 5 bases and V by 1 base; bases with no gene match: 5. The CDR3 here is CASSLGTSGGFLDTQYF. The CDR3, as DNA: TGTGCCAGCAGCTTAGGGACTAGCGGGGGGTTTTTAGATACGCAGTATTTT.

The CDR3 bases are TGTGCCAGCAGTAGGCAGACAGGAGTTAATGAAAAACTGTTTTTT. This codes for CASSRQTGVNEKLFF. The J gene is TRBJ1-4, the V gene TRBV7-6; perhaps TRBD1 as D (6 bases). This CDR3 contains 15 residues. Trimming removed 6 bases at V and 4 bases at J, with 15 bases between. Germline-derived CDR1 and CDR2 are SGHVS and FNYEAQ. The whole variable domain, remainder taken from reference TRBV7-6 and TRBJ1-4, is GAGVSQSPRYKVTKRGQDVALRCDPISGHVSLYWYRQALGQGPEFLTYFNYEAQQDKSGLPNDRFSAERPEGSISTLTIQRTEQRDSAMYRCASSRQTGVNEKLFFGSGTQLSVL.

V gene TRBV6-2 or TRBV6-3 combines with J gene TRBJ1-5; a weak D match, TRBD1 (5 bases). The V end lost 5 bases, the J end lost 7 bases, and 15 bases lay between the germline ends. The V gene's germline CDR1 is MNHEY and CDR2 SVGEGT. The CDR3 is 14 amino acids. CDR3 protein: CASSGDSGGQPQHF. The CDR3 DNA follows: TGTGCCAGCAGTGGGGACTCAGGCGGGCAGCCCCAGCATTTT.

The V and J genes are TRBV28 and TRBJ1-5; 7 bases are shared with TRBD1. The CDR3 has 15 amino acids. The germline V gene encodes CDR1 MDHEN and CDR2 SYDVKM. Trimming at V came to 0 bases and at J to 7 bases, leaving 6 bases not matched to a gene. This chain's CDR3 is CASSLWSRGSQPQHF. The DNA of the CDR3 is TGTGCCAGCAGTTTATGGAGCAGGGGGAGCCAGCCCCAGCATTTT.